The 28 T cell receptor beta chains listed next were all sequenced from one sample in a study of T cells expressing NK-cell markers. TCRdb reanalyzed the 5' RACE reads, giving one entry per CDR3 protein sequence and no DNA. Its table records approximately 380,000 distinct CDR3 sequences. The sample consisted of blood T cells: a sorted CD56 or NKG2C T cell subset, CD4+ or CD8+ T cells, or bulk PBMC T cells (not recorded which). Receptors originate from a man aged 18-70 years in good health.

The gene calls are TRBV7-2 and TRBJ2-5; with no DNA, the TCRdb D assignment of TRBD1 cannot be verified. The CDR3 has 16 residues. Germline V lookup: CDR1 SGHTA, CDR2 FQGNSA. CDR3 in amino acids: CASSFIPWAGQETQYF.

This rearrangement joins TRBV6-5 to TRBJ2-7; TCRdb indicates TRBD2, and absent DNA this call remains unverified. Germline lookup yields CDR1 MNHEY and CDR2 SVGAGI. The CDR3 contains 15 residues. The CDR3 protein is CASSSRLAGGNEQYF.

The genes are TRBV19 and TRBJ1-5; lacking DNA, the TRBD1 call made by TCRdb goes unchecked. The CDR3 consists of 14 residues. Per germline, CDR1 LNHDA and CDR2 SQIVND (reference sequence). CDR3 amino acids: CASSIRTGVQPQHF.

The V and J genes are TRBV10-3 and TRBJ2-7; TCRdb picks TRBD2, but there is no DNA to check that call. Germline V gene sequence: CDR1 ENHRY, CDR2 SYGVKD. The CDR3 has 13 residues. CDR3 protein: CATASGETYEQYF.

V usage is TRBV6-1 and J usage is TRBJ1-1; the D call of TRBD1 rests on TCRdb alone, since no DNA is present to check it. The CDR3 extends over 16 amino acids. Germline values: CDR1 MNHNS, CDR2 SASEGT. CDR3 loop: CASRSYTGGSDTEAFF.

The chain links TRBV9 to TRBJ2-1; there is no DNA to check the TCRdb D call of TRBD2. The CDR3 runs to 15 residues. Germline V gene data show CDR1 as SGDLS and CDR2 as YYNGEE. CDR3 in amino acids: CASSVGGGARDEQFF.

This chain uses TRBV27 with TRBJ2-3; absent DNA, TCRdb's TRBD1 call cannot be checked. The CDR3 spans 14 residues. CDR1 is MNHEY and CDR2 is SMNVEV in the germline V gene (reference sequence). The CDR3 spells CASRRTGGADTQYF.

The rearrangement uses TRBV24-1 and TRBJ2-1; TCRdb reports TRBD2, a call that lacks DNA to check it against. Per germline, CDR1 KGHDR and CDR2 SFDVKD. The CDR3 runs 16 residues. The CDR3 is CATSDTLAGAYNEQFF.

The chain employs TRBV5-6 and TRBJ2-3; checking the TCRdb D call of TRBD2 is not possible without DNA. The CDR3 runs to 16 residues. Germline V gives CDR1 SGHDT, CDR2 YYEEEE. The CDR3 loop reads CASSLASGLSTDTQYF.

This chain uses TRBV20-1 with TRBJ2-5; TCRdb picks TRBD2, but there is no DNA to check that call. The germline V gene encodes CDR1 DFQATT and CDR2 SNEGSKA (reference sequence). The CDR3 length is 15 residues. The CDR3 reads CSAQRRGVTQETQYF.

V is TRBV7-9 and J is TRBJ1-2; TCRdb's D call of TRBD1 is untestable without DNA. This CDR3 has 14 amino acids. The germline V gene has CDR1 SEHNR and CDR2 FQNEAQ (reference sequence). CDR3 region: CASSLRQGAYGYTF.

This sequence joins TRBV4-1 and TRBJ2-1; TCRdb selects TRBD1, and the lack of DNA leaves this call unchecked. This CDR3 comprises 17 residues. Per the germline V gene, CDR1 is MGHRA and CDR2 is YSYEKL. The CDR3 reads CASSQDLAGAAYNEQFF.

The genes are TRBV15 and TRBJ1-4; TCRdb's D call, TRBD1, is unchecked because there is no DNA. The CDR3 sequence is 18 residues long. Germline V gives CDR1 LNHNV, CDR2 YYDKDF (reference sequence). This chain's CDR3 is CATSRANLRGRTNEKLFF.

The J gene is TRBJ1-2, the V gene TRBV7-2. This CDR3 has 15 residues. Germline loops: CDR1 SGHTA, CDR2 FQGNSA. This CDR3 is CASSLDLRAGYGYTF.

This chain connects TRBV4-2 to TRBJ2-3. Per the germline V gene, CDR1 is LGHNA and CDR2 is YNFKEQ. The CDR3 spans 12 residues. The CDR3: CASSQVTDTQYF.

The CDR3 spells CASSSSPTVPTYEQYF. The genes are TRBV27 and TRBJ2-7; TCRdb's assignment of TRBD2 cannot be checked, as there is no DNA. The CDR3 runs 16 residues. Per germline, CDR1 MNHEY and CDR2 SMNVEV (reference sequence).

CDR3 in amino acids: CASSSTGDTIYEQYF. V and J are TRBV18 and TRBJ2-7; TCRdb indicates TRBD1, and absent DNA this call remains unverified. The CDR3 length is 15 residues. The germline V gene encodes CDR1 KGHSH and CDR2 LQKENI. Drawing the rest from reference TRBV18 and TRBJ2-7, the complete variable domain is NAGVMQNPRHLVRRRGQEARLRCSPMKGHSHVYWYRQLPEEGLKFMVYLQKENIIDESGMPKERFSAEFPKEGPSILRIQQVVRGDSAAYFCASSSTGDTIYEQYFGPGTRLTVT.

The V and J genes are TRBV28 and TRBJ2-1; TCRdb lists TRBD1, though no DNA is available to test this call. CDR3 size: 16 residues. The germline V gene has CDR1 MDHEN and CDR2 SYDVKM. This CDR3 is CASSLVLAPPGNEQFF.

The chain joins TRBV5-1 to TRBJ1-2; the TRBD1 assignment by TCRdb is unverifiable without DNA. CDR1 SGHRS and CDR2 YFSETQ come from the germline V gene. This CDR3 region has 16 residues. CDR3: CASRPSYRGPNYGYTF.

V gene TRBV6-1 combines with J gene TRBJ2-7; TCRdb lists TRBD2, though no DNA is available to test this call. The CDR3 contains 15 residues. Germline V gene lookup returns CDR1 MNHNS and CDR2 SASEGT. The CDR3 region is CASKLPGLAGNEQYF.

CDR3 residues: CASSDPTEATNEKLFF. The V and J genes are TRBV10-1 and TRBJ1-4. Germline CDR1 reads WNHNN; CDR2 reads SYGVQD (reference sequence). This CDR3 spans 16 amino acids.

The J gene is TRBJ1-2, the V gene TRBV7-8; TCRdb designates TRBD1, a call that cannot be tested without DNA. There are 15 residues in the CDR3. CDR1 and CDR2 (germline): SGHVS, FQNEAQ. This CDR3 reads CASSAGLAGYYGYTF.

The V call is TRBV27, the J call TRBJ2-2. The CDR3 has 13 residues. Germline CDR1 MNHEY, CDR2 SMNVEV (reference sequence). The CDR3 loop is CASSLRIPGELFF.

The chain uses TRBV12-3 or TRBV12-4 and TRBJ2-5; lacking DNA, the TRBD1 call made by TCRdb goes unchecked. This CDR3 comprises 16 residues. CDR3 loop: CASSLVLGAGRETQYF.

The chain has TRBV20-1 and TRBJ2-1; TCRdb selects TRBD2, and the lack of DNA leaves this call unchecked. This CDR3 is built from 17 residues. Germline CDR1 DFQATT, CDR2 SNEGSKA (reference sequence). The CDR3 region is CSARDRAGGSDYNEQFF.

CDR3 protein: CASTRTGGQETQYF. The chain joins TRBV7-9 to TRBJ2-5; TCRdb's D gene call, TRBD1, goes unchecked for lack of DNA. Germline V gene data show CDR1 as SEHNR and CDR2 as FQNEAQ (reference sequence). The CDR3 loop spans 14 amino acids.

J is TRBJ1-2 and V is TRBV18. The CDR3 contains 14 residues. Germline CDR1 and CDR2: KGHSH and LQKENI. The CDR3 is CASSPLQENYGYTF. The full variable domain, rest sourced from reference TRBV18 and TRBJ1-2, is NAGVMQNPRHLVRRRGQEARLRCSPMKGHSHVYWYRQLPEEGLKFMVYLQKENIIDESGMPKERFSAEFPKEGPSILRIQQVVRGDSAAYFCASSPLQENYGYTFGSGTRLTVV.

This rearrangement joins TRBV3-1 to TRBJ2-3. From germline, CDR1 is LGHDT and CDR2 YNNKEL (reference sequence). This CDR3 is built from 12 residues. CDR3 protein: CATVSSTDTQYF.